The 13 T cell receptor beta chains presented below share a single source sample, sequenced in a study of cytomegalovirus exposure and HLA in healthy donors. The PCR used 60 Vbeta and 13 Jbeta primers. The protocol was immunoSEQ multiplex PCR, while the TCRdb copy is restricted to in-frame clones and leaves out a portion. The sample contains about 180,000 clones, approximately 81% of which appear only once. Sequencing was performed on PBMCs. These receptors came from a woman aged 25 to 39 in good health and CMV-seronegative.

The V and J genes are TRBV27 and TRBJ1-6; maybe TRBD1 (5 bases). The CDR3 runs 16 residues. V lost 3 bases and J lost 8, with 17 bases in between. CDR1 is MNHEY and CDR2 is SMNVEV in the germline V gene (reference sequence). The CDR3 DNA reads TGTGCCAGCAGTTTCTTCGTAGGCAGGGTTTATTCACCCCTCCACTTT. This encodes CASSFFVGRVYSPLHF.

In this sample, this clone turned up once. One end of the junction is discordant with germline, which a read error may explain. The rearrangement uses TRBV10-3 and TRBJ1-1, with a tentative D call TRBD1 (6 bases). Germline CDR1 is ENHRY and CDR2 is SYGVKD. CDR3 length equals 17 residues. The CDR3 DNA follows: TGTGCCATCGGTGAGTTCAAACAGAGTAGGGGGGGTACTGAAGCTTTCTTT. Translated: CAIGEFKQSRGGTEAFF.

This clone showed up just a few times. The rearrangement uses TRBV19 and TRBJ2-5, with TRBD1 matching 10 bases. CDR1 LNHDA and CDR2 SQIVND come from the germline V gene (reference sequence). J gave up 6 bases and V 9 bases, and 7 bases lay outside the gene matches. The CDR3 is 13 residues long. The CDR3 coding sequence is TGTGCCAGCGAGGGACAGGGGTTCAAGACCCAGTACTTC. Its translation is CASEGQGFKTQYF.

Remarks on this clone: At one end, the junction sequence differs from germline, possibly due to a read error. This rearrangement joins TRBV4-3 to TRBJ1-2; TRBD1 aligns across 7 bases. CDR1 and CDR2 from the germline V gene are LGHNA and YSLEER. CDR3 size: 15 residues. The CDR3 region has the DNA TGCGCCAGCAGCCAAGATGCTGGAGGGGGCTATCGCTACACCTTC. Amino acids: CASSQDAGGGYRYTF.

V and J are TRBV18 and TRBJ1-5; 10 nucleotides agree with TRBD1. V lost 1 base, J lost 3 bases, and 3 bases stayed unmatched. Germline V gene data show CDR1 as KGHSH and CDR2 as LQKENI. This CDR3 spans 16 amino acids. CDR3 in DNA: TGTGCCAGCTCACCACGGGACAGGGGCCCCAATCAGCCCCAGCATTTT. Protein product: CASSPRDRGPNQPQHF.

The rearrangement joins TRBV28 to TRBJ2-7; possible D gene TRBD2, 6 bases. Germline CDR1 reads MDHEN; CDR2 reads SYDVKM. The ends were cut back, 4 bases at V and 4 bases at J, with 20 bases in the middle. The CDR3 loop spans 16 amino acids. The CDR3: CASSSPLRAGRYEQYF. CDR3 sequence (DNA): TGTGCCAGCAGTTCCCCCTTGAGGGCAGGGAGGTACGAGCAGTACTTC. The whole variable domain, remainder taken from reference TRBV28 and TRBJ2-7, is DVKVTQSSRYLVKRTGEKVFLECVQDMDHENMFWYRQDPGLGLRLIYFSYDVKMKEKGDIPEGYSVSREKKERFSLILESASTNQTSMYLCASSSPLRAGRYEQYFGPGTRLTVT.

This clone was seen a few times. The chain recombines TRBV19 with TRBJ2-7; TRBD1 is a possible D gene (5 bases). The germline V gene encodes CDR1 LNHDA and CDR2 SQIVND (reference sequence). Trimming cost V 5 bases and J 5 bases, with 13 bases left between them. The CDR3 is 13 amino acids. CDR3 DNA sequence: TGTGCCAGTAGTTCCCAGGGTGTCGACGAGCAGTACTTC. Encoded protein: CASSSQGVDEQYF.

The rearrangement joins TRBV18 to TRBJ2-3; 7 positions match TRBD1. CDR1 and CDR2 (germline): KGHSH, LQKENI. The CDR3 totals 15 residues. V gave up 2 bases and J gave up 2 bases; unmatched junction bases: 4. CDR3 amino acids: CASSPNRGITDTQYF. The CDR3 DNA is TGTGCCAGCTCACCAAACAGGGGCATCACAGATACGCAGTATTTT.

A few counts support this clone. The V gene is TRBV4-3, the J gene TRBJ1-4, with 8 bases aligning to TRBD1. CDR1 is LGHNA, CDR2 YSLEER, per germline. This CDR3 has 15 residues. V lost 2 bases to trimming and J lost 7 bases; unmatched junction nucleotides: 6. The CDR3 nucleotides read TGCGCCAGCAGCCAATACAGGGGGTTGGGTGAAAAACTGTTTTTT. Protein: CASSQYRGLGEKLFF.

The chain recombines TRBV5-4 with TRBJ1-4, with D possibly being TRBD1 (5 bases). CDR3 length: 13 amino acids. Germline V gene data show CDR1 as SGHNT and CDR2 as YYREEE (reference sequence). The V and J ends lost 0 bases and 12 bases respectively, with 12 bases between them. The CDR3 sequence: CASSLVGGGELFF. The CDR3 DNA reads TGTGCCAGCAGCTTGGTTGGGGGAGGAGAACTGTTTTTT.

To note about this clone: The junction shows a germline mismatch at one end, possibly a read error. The rearrangement links TRBV7-9 to TRBJ1-2; 10 nucleotides align to TRBD1. The length of the CDR3 is 16 residues. Germline CDR1 is SEHNR and CDR2 is FQNEAQ (reference sequence). DNA for the CDR3: TGTTCCAGCAGCTTACCCGACAGGGGGCTAAGGAATGGCTACACCTTC. Translation gives CSSSLPDRGLRNGYTF.

The CDR3 sequence is CASSLVGGWVEQYF. The CDR3 coding sequence is TGTGCCAGCAGCTTAGTCGGGGGTTGGGTCGAGCAGTACTTC. This chain connects TRBV7-9 to TRBJ2-7; D may be TRBD2 (6 bases). Deletions cut 1 base from V and 6 bases from J, with 13 bases between. CDR1 SEHNR and CDR2 FQNEAQ come from the germline V gene (reference sequence). This CDR3 has 14 amino acids.

The chain joins TRBV12-5 to TRBJ2-2, with 9 bases matching TRBD2. The V gene's germline CDR1 is LGHNT and CDR2 FRNRAP. The J segment lost 2 bases and the V segment lost 3 bases, leaving 4 bases of the junction unmatched. CDR3 size: 16 residues. In DNA form, the CDR3 reads TGTGCTAGTGGTTTCGGGACTAGCCTTAACACCGGGGAGCTGTTTTTT. Amino acid sequence: CASGFGTSLNTGELFF.